This paragraph reports one T cell receptor beta chain. What it binds is unknown. This sample is drawn from a study of cytomegalovirus exposure and HLA in healthy donors. Study results and limitations: Later analysis reportedly placed an Asian-associated ancestry cluster below the roughly 680-donor mean in N-insertions.

Researchers ran the PCR with 60 Vbeta and 13 Jbeta primers. Sequenced by immunoSEQ multiplex PCR; TCRdb stores in-frame clones only, minus some. The data show some 120,000 clones, around four fifths seen once. Germline-derived CDR1 and CDR2 are SGHRS and YFSETQ. This CDR3 has 14 amino acids. The ends lost 4 bases at V and 2 bases at J; junction bases unmatched: 6. Sequences were obtained from PBMCs. The J gene is TRBJ2-7, the V gene TRBV5-1, with TRBD1 identical over 7 bases. The receptor was isolated from a human donor in good health. The CDR3 region has the DNA TGCGCCAGCAGCCAGGGGACAGTTCCCTACGAGCAGTACTTC. Its protein is CASSQGTVPYEQYF.